This TCR beta chain was recovered during a study of radiation and T cells in renal cell carcinoma. Comment on this clone: What it recognizes is unknown.

Overall study findings and caveats: In blood, top tumor clones expanded by 2 weeks, shrinking by 4. Without pretreatment biopsies, baseline tumor clonotype presence was undetermined.

Libraries were prepared by immunoSEQ multiplex PCR; TCRdb keeps only in-frame clonotypes and omits some of them. The sample carries more than 65,000 clones, approximately 86% recorded once. Time point: blood 2 weeks post-SBRT. Indicated treatment: 15 Gy SBRT to primary tumor, nephrectomy 4 weeks later. Serial blood draws occurred at baseline and 2 and 4 weeks post-SBRT. This renal cell carcinoma was of the clear cell type. Here the sequenced sample was blood, taken from a patient whose treatment included radiotherapy and nephrectomy. The source is a woman aged 50 to 60 with renal cell carcinoma.

The CDR3 DNA reads as TGTGCCAGCAGCAGGGGAACCGAAAAACTGTTTTTT. This gives the protein CASSRGTEKLFF. The chain employs TRBV7-9 and TRBJ1-4; D might be TRBD1 (5 bases). Germline V gene lookup returns CDR1 SEHNR and CDR2 FQNEAQ (reference sequence). V was clipped by 5 bases and J by 8 bases, with 9 bases between them. This CDR3 is 12 amino acids long. Full variable domain (remainder filled in from reference TRBV7-9 and TRBJ1-4): DTGVSQNPRHKITKRGQNVTFRCDPISEHNRLYWYRQTLGQGPEFLTYFQNEAQLEKSRLLSDRFSAERPKGSFSTLEIQRTEQGDSAMYLCASSRGTEKLFFGSGTQLSVL.